Reported below is one T cell receptor beta chain. This sample is drawn from a study of T-cell reconstitution after alpha-beta-depleted transplantation in children. Per germline, CDR1 SGHRS and CDR2 YFSETQ. V was clipped by 0 bases and J by 7 bases, with 5 bases between them. The length of the CDR3 is 13 residues. Preparation of the TCRbeta library used unique molecular identifiers. Each CDR3 protein is one row after TCRdb ran MiXCR on the PCR reads. The data contain fewer than 150,000 distinct CDR3 sequences, 20% to 25% of them singletons. The sample in question was PBMCs, mostly from graft donor cells, obtained 180 days after TCRalphabeta/CD19-depleted stem cell transplant. The chain couples TRBV5-1 to TRBJ1-6; D not resolved. The receptor comes from a male patient aged 2-9 years who had a stem cell transplant for chronic granulomatous disease, so the T cells may come from the graft donor. The CDR3 DNA follows: TGCGCCAGCAGCTTGGCCGGCAATTCACCCCTCCACTTT. Translated: CASSLAGNSPLHF.